This entry concerns a single T cell receptor (beta chain). V was pared by 0 bases and J by 4 bases, with 4 bases of the junction left unmatched. The CDR3 extends over 15 amino acids. CDR1 and CDR2 from the germline V gene are LGHNA and YNFKEQ. The library targeted TCRbeta and was prepared with unique molecular identifiers. One entry per CDR3 protein results from TCRdb running MiXCR on the PCR reads. The sample consists of 450,000 to 600,000 distinct CDR3 sequences, approximately 16% of them appearing once. The data belong to a study of T-cell reconstitution after alpha-beta-depleted transplantation in children.

The J gene is TRBJ2-7, the V gene TRBV4-2, with 9 bases matching TRBD2. Sequenced material: PBMCs from the stem cell graft donor, taken from the stem cell graft. The origin of this receptor is a human donor who donated a stem cell graft to a child with acute lymphoblastic leukemia. The CDR3 is CASSQDPSGTYEQYF. CDR3 sequence (DNA): TGTGCCAGCAGCCAAGACCCTAGCGGGACATACGAGCAGTACTTC.